The 18 T cell receptor beta chains in this list originate from one sample, sequenced in a study of cytomegalovirus exposure and HLA in healthy donors. Profiling relied on immunoSEQ multiplex PCR, and the TCRdb table lists in-frame clones only, not all of them. The data hold approximately 73,000 clones, with approximately 96% observed a single time. Material for sequencing was PBMCs. These receptors all come from a young man in good health and CMV-seronegative.

This rearrangement joins TRBV27 to TRBJ2-3, with D possibly matching TRBD1 (6 bases). Germline V gene lookup returns CDR1 MNHEY and CDR2 SMNVEV (reference sequence). Trimming stripped 6 bases from V and 5 bases from J, with 15 bases between. The CDR3 spans 14 residues. The CDR3 DNA reads TGTGCCAGCAGGCAGGGGTACTATGAAGATACGCAGTATTTT. Protein sequence: CASRQGYYEDTQYF.

CDR3 nucleotide sequence: TGTGCCAGCAGCCAAGGACAGGGGGTAGCCTACGAGCAGTACTTC. Translation gives CASSQGQGVAYEQYF. The chain recombines TRBV4-2 with TRBJ2-7; 9 nucleotides match TRBD1. CDR3 length: 15 residues. From germline, CDR1 is LGHNA and CDR2 YNFKEQ. The ends lost 1 base at V and 2 bases at J; junction bases unmatched: 3.

CDR3 nucleotide sequence: TGTGCCAGTAGTATCACAGGGTTGGGAAGCAATCAGCCCCAGCATTTT. Its translation: CASSITGLGSNQPQHF. This chain joins TRBV19 and TRBJ1-5; a possible D gene is TRBD1 (6 bases). The CDR3 consists of 16 residues. V lost 3 bases, J lost 1 base, and 13 bases lay in between. Germline V gene lookup returns CDR1 LNHDA and CDR2 SQIVND (reference sequence).

The rearrangement links TRBV4-1 to TRBJ1-5; D remains ambiguous. V lost 6 bases and J lost 0, with 12 bases in between. CDR3 length equals 15 residues. Germline V gene sequence: CDR1 MGHRA, CDR2 YSYEKL. CDR3 coding DNA: TGCGCCAGCAGGCCTGACTTTACTAGCAATCAGCCCCAGCATTTT. It codes for CASRPDFTSNQPQHF.

The chain links TRBV29-1 to TRBJ2-3; 8 bases are shared with TRBD1. CDR3 length equals 13 residues. CDR1 and CDR2 (germline): SQVTM, ANQGSEA. Trimming removed 2 bases from V and 7 bases from J; junction bases left unmatched: 5. The CDR3 DNA sequence: TGCAGCGTTGAACCCGACAGGGGAAATACGCAGTATTTT. This codes for CSVEPDRGNTQYF.

The rearrangement uses TRBV7-9 and TRBJ1-2; D is perhaps TRBD1 (5 bases). Germline V lookup: CDR1 SEHNR, CDR2 FQNEAQ (reference sequence). V was pared by 3 bases and J by 3 bases, with 8 bases between. The CDR3 totals 13 residues. The CDR3 DNA reads as TGTGCCAGCAGCTTCGACAGAGACTATGGCTACACCTTC. This codes for CASSFDRDYGYTF.

The chain employs TRBV9 and TRBJ2-2; D is uncertain. This CDR3 is 16 amino acids long. V lost 0 bases to trimming and J lost 0 bases, with 9 bases between them. Germline V gene data show CDR1 as SGDLS and CDR2 as YYNGEE. The CDR3 reads CASSVGANPNTGELFF. CDR3 coding DNA: TGTGCCAGCAGCGTAGGGGCTAACCCGAACACCGGGGAGCTGTTTTTT.

The genes are TRBV4-2 and TRBJ2-3; possible D gene TRBD2, 6 bases. Germline values: CDR1 LGHNA, CDR2 YNFKEQ. V was clipped by 4 bases and J by 4 bases, with 15 bases between them. The CDR3 loop spans 15 amino acids. As DNA, the CDR3 is TGTGCCAGCAGCCTCGATGGGACTGGATCAGATACGCAGTATTTT. Translated, it gives CASSLDGTGSDTQYF.

The chain employs TRBV10-3 and TRBJ2-2, with 8 bases identical to TRBD1. The CDR3 length is 16 residues. V lost 4 bases to trimming and J lost 3 bases; unmatched junction nucleotides: 7. Germline V gene lookup returns CDR1 ENHRY and CDR2 SYGVKD. The CDR3 here is CAISGRGQGYTGELFF. For the CDR3, the DNA is TGTGCCATCAGTGGCCGCGGACAGGGATACACCGGGGAGCTGTTTTTT.

This chain connects TRBV4-3 to TRBJ2-5; a weak D match, TRBD1 (5 bases). This CDR3 region has 15 residues. Trimming removed 1 base at V and 6 bases at J, with 15 bases between. Per germline, CDR1 LGHNA and CDR2 YSLEER. The CDR3 is CASSQGWGPMKTQYF. The DNA for the CDR3 is TGCGCCAGCAGCCAAGGGTGGGGCCCTATGAAGACCCAGTACTTC.

The rearrangement joins TRBV5-5 to TRBJ1-3, with D perhaps matching TRBD1 (5 bases). Deletions cut 4 bases from V and 10 bases from J, with 15 bases between. Germline CDR1 and CDR2: SGHKS and YYEKEE (reference sequence). The CDR3 is 13 residues long. CDR3 sequence reads: CASSRGTPMTIYF. The CDR3 region has the DNA TGTGCCAGCAGCCGGGGGACCCCTATGACCATATATTTT.

The chain employs TRBV19 and TRBJ2-2; 10 bases are shared with TRBD1. The germline gives CDR1 LNHDA, CDR2 SQIVND (reference sequence). V shed 7 bases, J shed 6 bases, and the junction held 5 bases outside the gene matches. The CDR3 has 14 residues. CDR3: CASTVTGGAGELFF. The CDR3 nucleotides read TGTGCCAGTACTGTGACAGGGGGCGCCGGGGAGCTGTTTTTT.

The chain carries TRBV7-3 and TRBJ1-1; 11 bases agree with TRBD1. The CDR3 totals 13 residues. Looked up from germline, CDR1 is SGHTA and CDR2 is FQGTGA. The ends lost 5 bases at V and 7 bases at J; junction bases unmatched: 3. The CDR3 protein is CASSHGTGGEAFF. CDR3 bases: TGTGCCAGCAGCCATGGGACAGGGGGTGAAGCTTTCTTT.

This chain uses TRBV6-6 with TRBJ2-3; 7 bases line up with TRBD1. Germline V gives CDR1 MNHNY, CDR2 SVGAGI (reference sequence). The V gene end was trimmed by 8 bases and the J gene end by 2 bases; junction bases not matched to a gene: 4. This CDR3 contains 13 residues. CDR3 sequence: CASGRGITDTQYF. The CDR3, as DNA: TGTGCCAGCGGCAGGGGGATCACAGATACGCAGTATTTT.

The chain joins TRBV25-1 to TRBJ2-5; 9 nucleotides agree with TRBD2. V lost 2 bases and J lost 3; bases outside the gene matches: 10. There are 17 residues in the CDR3. CDR1 is MGHDK and CDR2 is SYGVNS in the germline V gene. The CDR3 DNA reads as TGTGCCAGCAGTGAACGGGCGGGAGGGCTAAGGGAAGAGACCCAGTACTTC. Protein sequence: CASSERAGGLREETQYF.

The count of this clone is one. The chain carries TRBV2 and TRBJ1-5; no clear D. From germline, CDR1 is SNHLY and CDR2 FYNNEI. The CDR3 is 13 amino acids. V lost 9 bases to trimming and J lost 2 bases, with 11 bases between them. The CDR3 reads CASRIQGNQPQHF. The CDR3 region has the DNA TGTGCCAGTAGAATTCAGGGCAATCAGCCCCAGCATTTT.

This chain connects TRBV27 to TRBJ2-5; 7 positions match TRBD1. V shed 7 bases and J 5 bases; nucleotides not matched to a gene: 10. The CDR3 has 14 amino acids. The germline gives CDR1 MNHEY, CDR2 SMNVEV (reference sequence). In DNA form, the CDR3 reads TGTGCCAGCATGCGGACAGGACTGATTGAGACCCAGTACTTC. Its protein product is CASMRTGLIETQYF.

The V call is TRBV13, the J call TRBJ2-7, with D possibly being TRBD2 (5 bases). This CDR3 has 14 amino acids. Per the germline V gene, CDR1 is PRHDT and CDR2 is FYEKMQ (reference sequence). Deletions cut 6 bases from V and 1 base from J, with 13 bases between. For the CDR3, the DNA is TGTGCCAGCAGACGGGGTGGGAAGTCCTACGAGCAGTACTTC. Protein: CASRRGGKSYEQYF.